Here is one T cell receptor beta chain with its context. The sample is drawn from a study of blood T cell repertoires in COVID-19. Study overall: Researchers got acute and convalescent COVID-19 samples from the United States, Italy and Spain.

Cohorts were based on clinical histories the participants reported. Some clones are missing from TCRdb's copy, which holds only in-frame ones; the method was immunoSEQ multiplex PCR. The table lists roughly 240,000 clones, roughly 85% of them singletons. Sequences were obtained from PBMCs or T cells enriched from blood (not recorded which). This receptor was taken from a woman in her thirties or forties who had been exposed to COVID-19.

The CDR3 is CASSLGATNEKLFF. CDR3 DNA sequence: TGTGCCAGCAGCTTGGGAGCAACTAATGAAAAACTGTTTTTT. The chain combines TRBV13 with TRBJ1-4; the D is unclear. The CDR3 is 14 residues long. From germline, CDR1 is PRHDT and CDR2 FYEKMQ (reference sequence). Trimming took 3 bases from V and 0 from J, leaving 5 bases between them.